This section outlines one T cell receptor (beta chain) sequence together with its context. Its binding antigen is unknown. No qualities accompany the bases; no much larger clone lies one base away. In total, approximately 690 healthy bone marrow donors made up the cohort. At the time of sampling, all cohort members were nominally healthy, though unrecorded immune exposures were likely present. The donor tested CMV seronegative, placing the donor among the 350 to 400 seronegative members of the cohort. A peripheral blood sample was collected from each donor, and TCR beta sequencing was performed on peripheral blood mononuclear cells. The Qiagen DNeasy Blood Extraction Kit was used to extract genomic DNA from the blood cell samples. The library was made by the immunoSEQ multiplex PCR assay. For the multiplex PCR, a mixture combining 60 forward primers for TCR Vbeta segments and 13 reverse primers for TCR Jbeta segments was used. The CDR3 region of rearranged TCR beta genes was amplified from genomic DNA by a multiplex PCR assay. Amplified TCR beta libraries were sequenced as 87-base-pair reads on the Illumina HiSeq System. The authors' analysis ran thus. Across the 640 or so repertoires, a later analysis counted approximately 83 million unique TCR beta chains, around 11 million of which were shared by at least two donors. To remove PCR and sequencing errors, raw reads were error-corrected and collapsed into unique sequences using a nearest-neighbor algorithm that merged closely related sequences. CDR3 sequences were aligned to IMGT reference sequences to assign V, D and J gene segments. Each retained sequence needed at least a six-nucleotide match to both a V gene segment and a J gene segment. A rearrangement counted as productive if the CDR3 had no stop codons and remained in frame with V and J, and every other rearrangement counted as non-productive. Following IMGT convention, CDR3 was defined as the stretch from the second conserved V-encoded cysteine up to the conserved J-encoded phenylalanine. The earlier analysis of about 640 of the donors excluded any sequence lacking an unambiguous match to a single V gene segment. An earlier analysis of several hundred of the donors called V segments functional above 56.7% productive rearrangements and segregating when the between-donor standard deviation exceeded 5%. A statistical classification framework was developed to diagnose cytomegalovirus status using the catalog of TCR beta chain sequences. V and J gene assignment, in a later analysis, came from comparing TCR nucleotide sequences with IMGT/GENE-DB human TR gene sequences. In a later analysis, CDR3 sequences and most-parsimonious VDJ recombination scenarios were assigned using the TCRdist pipeline. A later analysis defined each TCR beta chain by its CDR3 amino acid sequence plus V-gene family, and excluded reads lacking a unique V-gene family. In a later analysis, 450 to 600 highly shared, low-generation-probability nucleotide sequences were removed to address suspected cross-contamination and a sequencing artifact. For each public chain, a later analysis derived a clonal expansion index from normalized ranks of inferred template counts within each repertoire. A later analysis computed generation probabilities with a VDJ recombination model fitted to out-of-frame rearrangements, and checked the results against IGoR. A later analysis scored TCR-TCR, TCR-HLA and TCR-CMV co-occurrence with hypergeometric tests, applying a repertoire-size bias correction to TCR pairs. To estimate false discovery rates, a later analysis permuted the HLA or CMV assignments 20 times. A later analysis grouped co-occurring TCRs with DBSCAN, adding TCRdist sequence similarity when clustering within HLA-allele-positive subsets. For co-occurrence clustering, repertoires with fewer than 30,000 or more than 120,000 public chains were excluded, along with 4 to 6 repertoires with anomalous nucleotide sharing. Entries here come from immuneACCESS through TCRdb and include only in-frame sequences with V and J called. Some clones fail to appear in such tables; in the studies checked, an unresolved V gene covers under half of the shortfall, and the cause of the remainder is unknown. That table supplies the V and J calls and clone size; D and trimming were determined from the DNA. The table for this sample lists fewer than 200,000 clones; roughly 78% of them were counted only once. The top ten clonotypes cover roughly 2% of the sample.

Spanning cysteine to phenylalanine, the CDR3 consists of 17 amino acids. CDR3 DNA only is kept here, 51 bases in frame from base 1. V and J are truncated by 0 bases and 2 bases respectively, leaving an intervening sequence of 11 bases. The germline V gene yields MGHRA for CDR1 and YSYEKL for CDR2. The entry originates in a study of cytomegalovirus exposure and HLA in healthy donors (dated by TCRdb to about 2017). Study-wide context: In an earlier analysis of approximately 640 of the donors, about 270 Gb of sequence data and some 100 million unique TCR beta sequences from 150 million to 200 million T cells were reported. About 300 gigabases of sequencing data and 70 million to 95 million unique TCR sequences made up an early release that covered nearly 650 HLA-typed donors. Of the 300 to 450 genotyped donors, 81% were placed in the genetic ancestry cluster associated with self-reported Caucasian donors. The aim of the study was to test whether cataloging public T cell receptors could identify signatures of past pathogen exposure. The study used immunosequencing to profile the T cell repertoires of hundreds of subjects and linked those repertoires to cytomegalovirus serostatus. In addition to the first cohort of around 670 subjects, a separate validation cohort of approximately 130 different subjects was used. To predict cytomegalovirus infection status, the study brought together high-throughput TCR immunosequencing, statistical association of individual TCRs with disease status, and machine learning. To study patterns of TCR occurrence, a later analysis re-analyzed previously published TCR beta repertoires from 500 to 850 donors and added high-resolution HLA genotyping. In the later analysis, no new phenotypic data were used to find candidate immune exposures; instead, reliance was placed on TCR beta sequences and their occurrence across donors. An earlier analysis of some 500 of the donors applied high-throughput TCR beta sequencing to assess whether each TCR beta V gene segment acted as functional or pseudogenic. Donor age, sex, ethnicity and CMV serostatus were collected together with the repertoire data. A later genetic analysis used genome-wide SNP genotypes for about 60% of the roughly 670 donors, treating that subset as a discovery cohort. All discovery cohort repertoires had been generated on a single sequencing platform. Class I and class II HLA loci were covered by the typing at four-digit resolution. Typing coverage varied by locus: roughly 620-640 donors for A, B, C, DRB1 and DQB1; 500 to 550 for DQA1; around 570 for DPA1; under 490 for DPB1. Roughly five DR-DQ haplotypes were treated as single units for association and clustering because of strong linkage in the cohort. Across about 370 genotyped donors of the cohort, an average of approximately 240,000 unique TCR beta nucleotide sequences per donor were sequenced, and roughly 20% of those sequences were non-productive. What the study reported, not specific to this receptor: The authors suggested that the approach could potentially be extended to other disease states and immunological phenotypes. Fewer than 20 rarely observed V segments, including chromosome 9 orphons, were excluded from the earlier analysis of some 590 of the donors because counts were too low. Strong co-occurrence of HLA alleles, especially DR and DQ, made assigning TCR associations to individual alleles difficult. HLA typing was unavailable for some donors at each locus, so association tests used only the typed subset. The study gave a list of some 150 TCR beta chains associated with cytomegalovirus. Across donors, most TCR sequences were observed very rarely, whereas some public TCRs were present in many individuals. According to a later analysis, most CMV-associated TCR beta chains appeared to be HLA-restricted, and the HLA associations seemed to be driven largely by CMV exposure. A group of highly shared sequence variants was considered likely to be a technical artifact of the sequencing pipeline. Correlated functional status among segregating V segments might be attributable to linkage disequilibrium, but an unknown experimental factor could not be ruled out. Only TCR beta chains were sequenced in this cohort, and the absence of alpha or paired-chain data limited detectable features. In a later analysis, TCR association rates were found to vary across HLA loci, with the most associated TCRs seen for DRB1 alleles and the fewest for HLA-C alleles. In both the original and validation cohorts, the classifier was reported to diagnose cytomegalovirus status with high specificity and sensitivity. At a false discovery rate of 0.05, a later analysis linked about 17,000 TCR beta sequences to specific HLA alleles. A later analysis found that HLA-associated TCR beta chains were more clonally expanded and had lower generation probabilities than equally common non-associated chains. Because the 87-base-pair reads could not distinguish some IMGT-functional V segments, including TRBV6-2 and TRBV6-3, those segments were excluded. In an earlier analysis of fewer than 750 of the donors, most TCR beta V segments were observed in productive rearrangements about 90% or about 30% of the time, broadly matching IMGT annotations. Compared with the roughly 710-donor mean, donors in an Asian-associated ancestry cluster had fewer N-insertions in productive TCRs, according to a later genetic analysis. In a later analysis, several top co-occurrence clusters were reported to appear linked to parvovirus B19, influenza, CMV and Epstein-Barr virus. A few of the identified cytomegalovirus-associated TCR beta chains were confirmed in vitro to be specific for cytomegalovirus antigens. A later genetic analysis associated a missense DCLRE1C variant with V-gene and J-gene trimming of TCR beta chains, and an independent cohort replicated the association. A further reported finding was that TCR beta sequences accurately predicted the HLA-A and HLA-B alleles for most subjects in the first cohort. The only immune exposure information available for the cohort was CMV serostatus. Presence/absence analyses assumed roughly uniform sequencing depth across donors, an assumption that may not hold.

The sequenced sample was PBMCs. The source of this sequence is a man aged 40-50 years in good health and CMV-seronegative. The rearrangement combines TRBV4-1 with TRBJ2-6, with TRBD1 perhaps the D gene, on 6 matching bases. The DNA is as follows: TGCGCCAGCAGCCAAGAAGGAGCAGGGGCTGGGGCCAACGTCCTGACTTTC. This yields the protein CASSQEGAGAGANVLTF.